Presented here are 19 T cell receptor beta chains from one specimen sequenced in a study of T cell clonality in common variable immunodeficiency. Sequenced by immunoSEQ multiplex PCR; TCRdb stores in-frame clones only, minus some. Sampling found 25,000 to 30,000 clones, none seen once. General observations from the study: In common variable immunodeficiency, TCR beta chains reportedly carried fewer deletions and N-nucleotide insertions.

Their recognized antigens are unknown. Source material: peripheral blood mononuclear cells. These receptors originate from a human donor with common variable immunodeficiency.

In its sample, this clone was seen many times. Coverage ceases 3 residues before the CDR3 finishes, and the germline J gene fills in the end. This sequence joins TRBV20-1 and TRBJ2-3; D is undetermined. Trimming took 4 bases from V and 0 from J, leaving 8 bases between them. The germline V gene has CDR1 DFQATT and CDR2 SNEGSKA (reference sequence). The CDR3 contains 13 residues. CDR3 in amino acids: CSAKGRSTDTQYF. CDR3 DNA (partial): TGCAGTGCTAAGGGTCGGAGCACAGATACG.

This clone was seen a few times. The read halts 3 residues ahead of the CDR3 end, with the missing end drawn from the germline J gene. The chain combines TRBV20-1 with TRBJ2-1; 8 nucleotides line up with TRBD2. The CDR3 totals 13 residues. The V gene's germline CDR1 is DFQATT and CDR2 SNEGSKA (reference sequence). V trimming: 7 bases; J trimming: 5 bases; junction bases outside the gene matches: 7. The sequenced part of the CDR3 DNA is TGCAGTGTTCGGACTAGCCTAAACAATGAG. The encoded protein is CSVRTSLNNE. The complete CDR3 sequence is CSVRTSLNNEQFF.

On this clone: The DNA ends 3 residues before the CDR3 does, and the rest of the CDR3 is filled in from the germline J gene. The chain recombines TRBV20-1 with TRBJ1-5; D not resolved. CDR1 is DFQATT and CDR2 is SNEGSKA in the germline V gene (reference sequence). This CDR3 has 12 residues. V shed 0 bases and J shed 4 bases, with 4 bases lying between them. Partial CDR3 DNA: TGCAGTGCTAGAGACAAAAATCAGCCC. Residues: CSARDKNQP. The full-length CDR3 reads as CSARDKNQPQHF.

On this clone: The read terminates 3 residues ahead of where the CDR3 ends, so the germline J gene completes it. J is TRBJ2-7 and V is TRBV18; TRBD1 is a possible D gene (5 bases). Germline V lookup: CDR1 KGHSH, CDR2 LQKENI. The V end was cut by 1 base, the J end by 3 bases, with 19 bases between. This CDR3 has 17 amino acids. CDR3 in amino acids: CASSPLNRQPLFYEQYF. CDR3 DNA, as far as it was read: TGTGCCAGCTCACCACTCAACAGACAGCCCCTATTCTACGAG.

The table lists this clone with a few counts. With the read ending 3 residues before the CDR3 end, the germline J gene is used to fill in that end. This rearrangement joins TRBV23-1 to TRBJ2-1; D may match TRBD1 or TRBD2 (7 bases each). TRBV23-1 is sorted into the ORF group, with uncertain function. The V gene lost 3 bases and the J gene lost 8 bases, with 20 bases spanning the gap. The CDR3 length is 16 residues. The DNA read from the CDR3 is TGCGCCAGCAGTCACCTCGACAGGGAGGGTCGGCATGAG. Translating it yields CASSHLDREGRHE. The complete CDR3 protein is CASSHLDREGRHEQFF.

As regards this clone: The CDR3 is cut off 3 residues early in the read; its end comes from the germline J gene. The chain combines TRBV11-2 with TRBJ2-7; tentative D call: TRBD2 (6 bases). Germline lookup yields CDR1 SGHAT and CDR2 FQNNGV. V was clipped by 0 bases and J by 5 bases, with 8 bases between them. The CDR3 loop spans 13 amino acids. The sequenced part of the CDR3 DNA is TGTGCCAGCAGCTTAGATCCGGGGGACGAG. Translation gives CASSLDPGDE. The full CDR3 reads CASSLDPGDEQYF.

This clone has ten or more counts. Read data end 3 residues before the CDR3 end; the end is taken from the germline J gene. The rearrangement uses TRBV2 and TRBJ1-2; D remains ambiguous. Trimming took off 3 bases at V and 3 bases at J, with 11 bases between the two ends. CDR3 size: 14 residues. The germline V gene encodes CDR1 SNHLY and CDR2 FYNNEI. CDR3 loop: CASSEARRDYGYTF. The part of the CDR3 DNA that was read is TGTGCCAGCAGTGAGGCCCGGAGGGACTATGGC.

The table lists this clone with many counts. The read falls 3 residues short of the CDR3 end, and the missing part is taken from the germline J gene. The chain couples TRBV14 to TRBJ1-6; 7 nucleotides agree with TRBD1. The germline gives CDR1 SGHDN, CDR2 FVKESK. V gave up 2 bases and J gave up 7 bases; unmatched junction bases: 5. The CDR3 is 15 amino acids. The covered CDR3 bases are TGTGCCAGCAGCCAATGGACAGGCGGAAATTCACCC. It codes for CASSQWTGGNSP. The CDR3 in its entirety is CASSQWTGGNSPLHF.

The table lists this clone with many counts. The CDR3 goes on 3 residues after the read ends, and that part is filled in from the germline J gene. The gene calls are TRBV19 and TRBJ2-3; tentatively, D is TRBD1 (6 bases). Germline V gives CDR1 LNHDA, CDR2 SQIVND (reference sequence). The CDR3 totals 14 residues. V shed 3 bases and J shed 6 bases, with 13 bases lying between them. The part of the CDR3 DNA that was read is TGTGCCAGTAGTATCGGTGTAACAGGGGATACG. This translates into CASSIGVTGDT. The CDR3 reads in full as CASSIGVTGDTQYF.

This clone was detected only a few times. Read data end 3 residues before the CDR3 end; the end is taken from the germline J gene. The rearrangement links TRBV20-1 to TRBJ2-5, with 15 nucleotides matching TRBD2. Trimming at V came to 0 bases and at J to 4 bases, leaving 9 bases not matched to a gene. Germline V gene sequence: CDR1 DFQATT, CDR2 SNEGSKA (reference sequence). The CDR3 consists of 18 residues. CDR3 bases read: TGCAGTGCTAGAGATCCAACCCCGGGACTAGCGGGAGGAGAGACC. Translated, it gives CSARDPTPGLAGGET. The entire CDR3 reads CSARDPTPGLAGGETQYF.

This clone turned up a few times. The junction departs from the called germline gene at one end, perhaps through a read error. From the germline J gene comes the end of the CDR3, since the read stops 3 residues before it. The rearrangement uses TRBV2 and TRBJ1-1; 10 bases agree with TRBD1. Germline lookup yields CDR1 SNHLY and CDR2 FYNNEI. This CDR3 is 17 amino acids long. CDR3 region: CAGRGWDRGALPTEAFF. CDR3 bases read: TGTGCCGGCAGGGGCTGGGACAGGGGCGCGCTCCCCACTGAA.

This clone was counted ten times or more. Read sequence stops 3 residues before the CDR3 end, and the germline J gene provides the missing end. The chain is built from TRBV5-1 and TRBJ2-1, with 10 bases aligning to TRBD2. This CDR3 region has 15 residues. Germline V lookup: CDR1 SGHRS, CDR2 YFSETQ. V lost 4 bases, J lost 2 bases, and 3 bases stayed unmatched. The part of the CDR3 DNA that was read is TGCGCCAGCAGCGCGGGACTAGCGACCTACAATGAG. Translation: CASSAGLATYNE. The full CDR3 is CASSAGLATYNEQFF.

This clone showed up many times. With the read ending 3 residues before the CDR3 end, the germline J gene is used to fill in that end. The J gene is TRBJ2-7, the V gene TRBV7-9, with D perhaps matching TRBD1 (5 bases). V gave up 1 base and J gave up 5 bases, with 9 bases separating them. Germline CDR1 and CDR2: SEHNR and FQNEAQ (reference sequence). The CDR3 spans 13 residues. The CDR3 region is CASSLGGEDEQYF. The CDR3 DNA, read in part, is TGTGCCAGCAGCTTAGGGGGCGAAGACGAG.

This clone was detected a few times. Sequencing ends 3 residues short of the CDR3 end; the germline J gene provides the rest. The genes are TRBV11-2 and TRBJ2-3; the D gene is possibly TRBD2 (6 bases). This CDR3 is built from 15 residues. CDR1 SGHAT and CDR2 FQNNGV come from the germline V gene. Trimming pared 5 bases from V and 2 bases from J, leaving 14 bases between. CDR3 in amino acids: CASSQRTTYTDTQYF. The part of the CDR3 DNA that was read is TGTGCCAGCAGCCAAAGGACTACCTACACAGATACG.

Turning to this clone: The read halts 3 residues ahead of the CDR3 end, with the missing end drawn from the germline J gene. The V gene is TRBV13, the J gene TRBJ1-1; TRBD1 matches at 9 bases. Germline V gives CDR1 PRHDT, CDR2 FYEKMQ (reference sequence). This CDR3 has 15 residues. Trimming cost V 5 bases and J 7 bases; bases outside gene matches: 11. The CDR3 DNA, read in part, is TGTGCCAGCAGCCAAGCCGGGACAGGGACTTATGAA. It yields the protein CASSQAGTGTYE. The full CDR3 protein is CASSQAGTGTYEAFF.

This clone was found a few times. The sequenced fragment ends 3 residues before the CDR3 boundary, so the rest is inferred from the germline J gene. This chain uses TRBV7-2 with TRBJ1-5, with D possibly matching TRBD1 (6 bases). The CDR3 has 15 amino acids. Trimming removed 4 bases at V and 3 bases at J, with 13 bases between. CDR1 and CDR2 from the germline V gene are SGHTA and FQGNSA. Partial CDR3 DNA: TGTGCCAGCAGCTCTCGGGCAGGGGACAATCAGCCC. It specifies CASSSRAGDNQP. The full CDR3 protein reads CASSSRAGDNQPQHF. The full variable domain, completed using reference TRBV7-2 and TRBJ1-5, is GAGVSQSPSNKVTEKGKDVELRCDPISGHTALYWYRQSLGQGLEFLIYFQGNSAPDKSGLPSDRFSAERTGGSVSTLTIQRTQQEDSAVYLCASSSRAGDNQPQHFGDGTRLSIL.

Many counts were recorded for this clone. The read halts 3 residues ahead of the CDR3 end, with the missing end drawn from the germline J gene. V gene TRBV30 combines with J gene TRBJ2-2; 11 nucleotides match TRBD2. Germline loops: CDR1 GTSNPN, CDR2 SVGIG (reference sequence). The V segment lost 2 bases and the J segment 3 bases; nucleotides outside the gene matches: 2. The CDR3 extends over 15 amino acids. CDR3 in amino acids: CAWSRGLADTGELFF. Incomplete CDR3 DNA: TGTGCCTGGAGTCGGGGACTAGCGGACACCGGGGAG.

This clone has a handful of counts. CDR3: CAWRRGGAYGYTF. CDR3 DNA (partial): TGTGCCTGGAGGAGGGGAGGGGCGTATGGC. The chain recombines TRBV30 with TRBJ1-2; a weak D match, TRBD1 (5 bases). Coverage ceases 3 residues before the CDR3 finishes, and the germline J gene fills in the end. This CDR3 is 13 amino acids long. Germline V gives CDR1 GTSNPN, CDR2 SVGIG (reference sequence). Trimming removed 3 bases at V and 5 bases at J, with 13 bases between. Drawing the rest from reference TRBV30 and TRBJ1-2, the complete variable domain is SQTIHQWPATLVQPVGSPLSLECTVEGTSNPNLYWYRQAAGRGLQLLFYSVGIGQISSEVPQNLSASRPQDRQFILSSKKLLLSDSGFYLCAWRRGGAYGYTFGSGTRLTVV.

This clone turned up a few times. The sequence runs out 3 residues before the end of the CDR3; the remainder is reconstructed from the germline J gene. The rearrangement uses TRBV7-3 and TRBJ2-1; 13 bases are a match to TRBD2. This CDR3 contains 16 residues. V gave up 0 bases and J gave up 9 bases; unmatched junction bases: 5. Germline CDR1 and CDR2: SGHTA and FQGTGA. CDR3 bases read: TGTGCCAGCAGCTTAACACTAGCGGGAGGGCCTTTTGAG. Translated: CASSLTLAGGPFE. The CDR3 in full is CASSLTLAGGPFEQFF.